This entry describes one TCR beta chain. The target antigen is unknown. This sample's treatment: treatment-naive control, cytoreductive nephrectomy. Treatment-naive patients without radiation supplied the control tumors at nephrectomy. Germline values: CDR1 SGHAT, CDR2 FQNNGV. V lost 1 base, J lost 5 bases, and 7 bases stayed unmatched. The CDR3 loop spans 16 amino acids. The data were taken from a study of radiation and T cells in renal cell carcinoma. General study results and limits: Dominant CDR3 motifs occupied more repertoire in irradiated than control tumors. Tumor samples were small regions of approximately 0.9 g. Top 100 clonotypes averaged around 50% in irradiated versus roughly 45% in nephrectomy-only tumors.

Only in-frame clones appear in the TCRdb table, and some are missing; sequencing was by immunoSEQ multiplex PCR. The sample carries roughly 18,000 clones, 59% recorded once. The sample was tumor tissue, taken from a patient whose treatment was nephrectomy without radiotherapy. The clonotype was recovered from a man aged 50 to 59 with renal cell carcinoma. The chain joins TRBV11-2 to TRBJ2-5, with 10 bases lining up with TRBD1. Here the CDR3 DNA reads TGTGCCAGCAGCTTAGTTGGGGACAGGGGTCGGGAGACCCAGTACTTC. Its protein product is CASSLVGDRGRETQYF.